The 10 T cell receptor beta chains below were found in one sample sequenced in a study of regulatory T cells in long-lasting Graves disease. The time point: persistent/refractory GD, antithyroid drugs over 5 years with positive TRAb. PBMC-extracted RNA yielded the TCR library. Arm-PCR with iRepertoire HTBI primers amplified the CDR3 regions for these TCR beta libraries. TCRdb used MiXCR to reprocess the multiplex PCR reads, holding one entry per CDR3 protein. The table shows around 340,000 distinct CDR3 sequences, with 15% to 20% occurring only once. The source was peripheral blood mononuclear cells (PBMCs), collected when the disease was refractory, from a patient treated with antithyroid drugs. These receptors all stem from a female donor with Graves disease.

The table lists this clonotype with many counts. This chain uses TRBV12-3 or TRBV12-4 with TRBJ2-7; possible D gene TRBD1, 5 bases. There are 14 residues in the CDR3. The V and J ends lost 6 bases and 3 bases respectively, with 15 bases between them. The CDR3 coding sequence is TGTGCCAGCAGCTCCCGGCCGGACAACTACGAGCAGTACTTC. Amino acid sequence: CASSSRPDNYEQYF.

The V and J genes are TRBV3-2 and TRBJ2-7; TRBD2 is the table's D call and was not checked against the DNA. TRBV3-2 is an annotated pseudogene. This CDR3 spans 15 amino acids. DNA for the CDR3: TGTGCCAGCAGCCACCCCGAGGGTAGCTCCTACGAGCAGTACTTC. Translation gives CASSHPEGSSYEQYF.

This clonotype appeared many times. This chain joins TRBV11-2 and TRBJ1-3; D remains ambiguous. Germline CDR1 reads SGHAT; CDR2 reads FQNNGV. This CDR3 is built from 16 residues. Trimming removed 0 bases at V and 0 bases at J, with 9 bases between. DNA of the CDR3: TGTGCCAGCAGCTTAGAAGGAAGCTACTCTGGAAACACCATATATTTT. This codes for CASSLEGSYSGNTIYF.

This clonotype appeared many times. This chain joins TRBV7-2 and TRBJ2-4; no firm D call. Germline-derived CDR1 and CDR2 are SGHTA and FQGNSA. Trimming took 1 base from V and 0 from J, leaving 16 bases between them. CDR3 length: 18 residues. The CDR3 coding sequence is TGTGCCAGCAGCTTAGTCGGTGCTCGTACTCTAGCCAAAAACATTCAGTACTTC. This sequence encodes CASSLVGARTLAKNIQYF.

The sample holds a few counts of this clonotype. The genes are TRBV15 and TRBJ1-1; 8 bases map to TRBD1. This CDR3 is 16 amino acids long. Trimming took 4 bases from V and 0 from J; bases not matched to a gene: 7. Germline CDR1 is LNHNV and CDR2 is YYDKDF (reference sequence). As DNA, the CDR3 is TGTGCCACCAGCAAGGACAGGGTATTTTTGAACACTGAAGCTTTCTTT. Translated, it gives CATSKDRVFLNTEAFF. The complete variable domain, with remaining parts taken from reference TRBV15 and TRBJ1-1, reads DAMVIQNPRYQVTQFGKPVTLSCSQTLNHNVMYWYQQKSSQAPKLLFHYYDKDFNNEADTPDNFQSRRPNTSFCFLDIRSPGLGDTAMYLCATSKDRVFLNTEAFFGQGTRLTVV.

This clonotype was counted at least ten times. V gene TRBV7-9 combines with J gene TRBJ2-5; TRBD2 matches at 10 bases. V lost 6 bases, J lost 1 base, and 5 bases stayed unmatched. CDR1 and CDR2 (germline): SEHNR, FQNEAQ (reference sequence). The CDR3 consists of 15 residues. This CDR3 reads CASSPGLAAQETQYF. CDR3 DNA: TGTGCCAGCAGTCCCGGACTAGCGGCCCAAGAGACCCAGTACTTC. Variable domain in full (rest from reference TRBV7-9 and TRBJ2-5): DTGVSQNPRHKITKRGQNVTFRCDPISEHNRLYWYRQTLGQGPEFLTYFQNEAQLEKSRLLSDRFSAERPKGSFSTLEIQRTEQGDSAMYLCASSPGLAAQETQYFGPGTRLLVL.

This clonotype was counted between two and nine times. V is TRBV24-1 and J is TRBJ1-5; no reliable D call. The V end was cut by 3 bases, the J end by 4 bases, with 6 bases between. The CDR3 is 13 residues long. Germline CDR1 and CDR2: KGHDR and SFDVKD. The CDR3 DNA reads TGTGCCACCAGTGATGGTTGGAATCAGCCCCAGCATTTT. It yields the protein CATSDGWNQPQHF.

This clonotype was seen more than once but under ten times. This sequence joins TRBV29-1 and TRBJ2-7; weak D call: TRBD1 (6 bases). V gave up 5 bases and J gave up 2 bases, with 13 bases separating them. CDR1 is SQVTM, CDR2 ANQGSEA, per germline. The CDR3 has 13 residues. Here the CDR3 DNA reads TGCAGCGTTTTCTCAGGGGAAACCTACGAGCAGTACTTC. Protein: CSVFSGETYEQYF.

This clonotype was found many times. The rearrangement joins TRBV6-5 to TRBJ1-4, with 10 positions matching TRBD1. The CDR3 has 16 residues. The germline gives CDR1 MNHEY, CDR2 SVGAGI. V shed 2 bases and J 12 bases; nucleotides not matched to a gene: 12. CDR3 in amino acids: CASSYVYRDRGRELFF. Here the CDR3 DNA reads TGTGCCAGCAGTTACGTTTACCGGGACAGGGGAAGAGAACTGTTTTTT.

This clonotype has at least ten counts. This sequence joins TRBV7-9 and TRBJ1-4; possible D gene TRBD1, 6 bases. This CDR3 contains 14 residues. V was trimmed by 6 bases and J by 2 bases, leaving 10 bases between them. Germline V gene sequence: CDR1 SEHNR, CDR2 FQNEAQ (reference sequence). The CDR3 region is CASRQQGTNEKLFF. In DNA, the CDR3 is TGTGCCAGCAGACAACAGGGCACTAATGAAAAACTGTTTTTT.